The 3 T cell receptor beta chains reported below all come from one sample, sequenced in a study of blood T cell repertoires in COVID-19. Libraries were prepared by immunoSEQ multiplex PCR; TCRdb keeps only in-frame clonotypes and omits some of them. The sample shows about 70,000 clones, roughly 80% of them seen only once. Sequencing input: peripheral blood. The source is a woman in her 70s with acute or convalescent COVID-19.

This chain connects TRBV27 to TRBJ2-6; possibly TRBD1 for D (5 bases). Germline CDR1 reads MNHEY; CDR2 reads SMNVEV (reference sequence). V was pared by 6 bases and J by 2 bases, with 14 bases between. This CDR3 has 16 residues. The CDR3 protein is CASREVQATGANVLTF. CDR3 nucleotides: TGTGCCAGCAGGGAAGTACAGGCGACTGGGGCCAACGTCCTGACTTTC.

The CDR3 nucleotides are TGTGCCAGCTCGCCGAAGGACAGGGTAGGTACTAACTATGGCTACACCTTC. Its protein product is CASSPKDRVGTNYGYTF. The V and J genes are TRBV18 and TRBJ1-2; TRBD1 agrees at 8 bases. The germline V gene has CDR1 KGHSH and CDR2 LQKENI. V was pared by 6 bases and J by 0 bases, with 12 bases of the junction left unmatched. The CDR3 runs to 17 residues.

This chain links TRBV6-4 with TRBJ1-1; 8 bases align to TRBD1. With V trimmed by 3 bases and J by 5 bases, 14 bases remained unmatched. The CDR3 sequence is 17 residues long. Germline loops: CDR1 MRHNA, CDR2 SNTAGT. The CDR3 nucleotides are TGTGCCAGCAGTGAAATCCATCGGGCAGGGGGCTATACTGAAGCTTTCTTT. This encodes CASSEIHRAGGYTEAFF.